This entry features one T cell receptor beta chain sequence. Its antigen is undetermined. V lost 3 bases and J lost 8; bases outside the gene matches: 9. Germline CDR1 is SGHTS and CDR2 is YDEGEE. The CDR3 length is 14 residues. With 60 Vbeta and 13 Jbeta primers, the PCR was carried out. In the original workflow: Later analysis identified tens of millions of unique TCR beta chains, roughly 11 million shared. Repertoires were generated with immunoSEQ multiplex PCR, while TCRdb's copy carries only in-frame clones and drops some. The V and J calls and clone size were taken over from that table, and D and trimming were inferred from the DNA. The sample contains 130,000 or so clones, 65% to 90% of which appear only once. The data are from a study of cytomegalovirus exposure and HLA in healthy donors. Study as a whole: Within the Caucasian-associated ancestry cluster were roughly 82% of the roughly 400 genotyped donors.

Regarding the study as a whole: Later analysis demonstrated an association between a missense DCLRE1C variant and TCR beta V- and J-gene trimming. Common viral pathogens (according to a later analysis) appeared linked to several of the most significant clusters.

The J gene is TRBJ1-1, the V gene TRBV5-8; 8 bases map to TRBD1. This TCR derives from a woman between 18 and 30 years old in good health and CMV-seropositive. The sample was PBMCs. The CDR3 loop is CASSYKLRGREAFF. In DNA form, the CDR3 reads TGTGCCAGCAGCTATAAGCTCAGGGGGCGCGAAGCTTTCTTT.